This paragraph reports one TCR beta chain. No antigen is known for it. At one end, the junction sequence differs from germline, possibly due to a read error. This record comes from a study of CD8+ T cells in alopecia areata. Study overall: The drug, tofacitinib, lasted 6 to 18 months, followed by 6 months off drug. Findings and limits, study-wide: Resident alphabeta T-cell populations of normal skin are likewise subject to sequencing in scalp samples. Tofacitinib significantly brought down scalp clonality and expanded CD8+ clones among top 100.

Extracted from the samples, RNA was reverse transcribed into cDNA to serve as the sequencing template. The data were produced by immunoSEQ multiplex PCR, yet TCRdb's version contains in-frame clones alone and is incomplete. This table holds around 190,000 clones, 64% found once. The treatment: oral pan-JAK inhibitor, 5-10 mg twice daily. The authors sorted CD4+ and CD8+ T cells from PBMCs. The CDR3 contains 12 residues. Per germline, CDR1 SEHNR and CDR2 FQNEAQ (reference sequence). The V call is TRBV7-9, the J call TRBJ2-7; 7 positions match TRBD1. The receptor's source is a human donor with alopecia areata. Sequencing was performed on CD4+ T cells sorted from blood, taken at week 4, from a patient treated with tofacitinib. This chain's CDR3 is CASRKTGLGKSF. The CDR3 region has the DNA TGTGCCAGCAGGAAGACAGGGCTGGGGAAATCCTTC.